This is a list of T cell receptor beta chains from one sample in a study of cytomegalovirus exposure and HLA in healthy donors. Measured with immunoSEQ multiplex PCR; TCRdb has only the in-frame clones, and not every one. The table has about 130,000 clones, under 90% seen once. The source material was PBMCs. The receptors shown here come from a young man in good health and CMV-seronegative. CDR3s include the opening cysteine and the closing phenylalanine or tryptophan. The D gene is left open where the match is weak. The size of a clone is reported for some rows only, either as once, few or many, or as a class for expanded clones.

size,J,V,D,DNA,CDR3
NA,TRBJ2-7,TRBV30,TRBD2,TGTGCCTGGATAGCCCAGCGGGGAAATCTGGAGCAGTACTTC,CAWIAQRGNLEQYF
NA,TRBJ2-3,TRBV7-9,TRBD2,TGTGCCAGCAGCTCTCCGGGACTAGCCGGGACAGATACGCAGTATTTT,CASSSPGLAGTDTQYF
NA,TRBJ1-6,TRBV19,NA,TGTGCCAGTAGTAGGCAGAATTCACCCCTCCACTTT,CASSRQNSPLHF
NA,TRBJ1-2,TRBV2,NA,TGTGCCAGCAATGGGGGCGCAGAAAACTATGGCTACACCTTC,CASNGGAENYGYTF
NA,TRBJ2-3,TRBV7-3,TRBD2,TGTGCCAGCAGCCGCGGGGGGATAGGGGATACGCAGTATTTT,CASSRGGIGDTQYF
NA,TRBJ2-7,TRBV19,TRBD1,TGTGCCAGTAGTAGAGGACAGGCCTACGAGCAGTACTTC,CASSRGQAYEQYF
NA,TRBJ1-2,TRBV12-5,NA,TGTGCTAGTGGTTTGGTGGGACTTACGGGCTACACCTTC,CASGLVGLTGYTF
NA,TRBJ2-7,TRBV7-9,TRBD1,TGTGCCAGCAGGCCAGCCGGGACAGAACTAGGGCAGTACTTC,CASRPAGTELGQYF
few,TRBJ2-5,TRBV30,TRBD2,TGTGCCTGGAGTGCGAGCGGGGGGGGGCTGGAGTACTTC,CAWSASGGGLEYF
NA,TRBJ2-5,TRBV10-3,TRBD2,TGTGCCATCAGTGAGTCGGGGAGGGTCCAAGAGACCCAGTACTTC,CAISESGRVQETQYF
NA,TRBJ2-1,TRBV7-9,NA,TGTGCCAGCAGCTTAATCGTATCAGGGGAGCAGTTCTTC,CASSLIVSGEQFF
NA,TRBJ1-4,TRBV9,NA,TGTGCCAGCAGCATATCCCCGGGAGAAAAACTGTTTTTT,CASSISPGEKLFF
NA,TRBJ1-5,TRBV30,NA,TGTGCCTGGAGAGGGCGCGGGTGGAATCAGCCCCAGCATTTT,CAWRGRGWNQPQHF
NA,TRBJ1-1,TRBV11-3,NA,TGTGCCAGCAGCTTGGGGGCGCGGACTGAAGCTTTCTTT,CASSLGARTEAFF
NA,TRBJ2-7,TRBV6-5,TRBD2,TGTGCCAGCAGTTACGTAGCGGGGGTGAGCTACGAGCAGTACTTC,CASSYVAGVSYEQYF
NA,TRBJ2-5,TRBV30,TRBD1,TGTGCCTGGAGCTACAGGGGGTGGGAGACCCAGTACTTC,CAWSYRGWETQYF
NA,TRBJ2-3,TRBV7-8,TRBD2,TGTGCCAGCAGCTTCGGGCCCCTAGCGGGGGTCACAGATACGCAGTATTTT,CASSFGPLAGVTDTQYF
NA,TRBJ1-1,TRBV7-9,NA,TGTGCCAGCAGCTTAGCGTCAGGGTTTAATACCGAAGCTTTCTTT,CASSLASGFNTEAFF
NA,TRBJ2-3,TRBV30,NA,TGTGCCTGGGAGGGGGGGGTCCTTATAGATACGCAGTATTTT,CAWEGGVLIDTQYF
NA,TRBJ1-1,TRBV29-1,NA,TGCAGCGTCGAGAAGCGGACGGACACTGAAGCTTTCTTT,CSVEKRTDTEAFF
few,TRBJ1-1,TRBV29-1,TRBD1,TGCAGCGTTACAGGGGAGAGAGCTTTCTTT,CSVTGERAFF
NA,TRBJ2-5,TRBV6-1,NA,TGTGCCAGCAGAGAGCTAGCGTTCCAAGAGACCCAGTACTTC,CASRELAFQETQYF
NA,TRBJ2-1,TRBV12-5,TRBD1,TGTGCTAGTGGTTTTGACAGGGGAAATGAGCAGTTCTTC,CASGFDRGNEQFF
NA,TRBJ1-3,TRBV6-5,TRBD1,TGTGCCAGCAGTCGGGGGACAGGGGTAAACACCATATATTTT,CASSRGTGVNTIYF
NA,TRBJ2-5,TRBV2,NA,TGTGCCAGCAACGAGGAGAGGTTGGAGACCCAGTACTTC,CASNEERLETQYF
NA,TRBJ1-4,TRBV5-1,NA,TGCGCCAGCAGCTGGAATCCCGACGTGGCGCGGGAAAAACTGTTTTTT,CASSWNPDVAREKLFF
NA,TRBJ1-1,TRBV9,NA,TGTGCCAGCAGCGCACAATACACTGAAGCTTTCTTT,CASSAQYTEAFF
few,TRBJ1-2,TRBV15,TRBD1,TGTGCCACCAGCGGGAATCCGGGACAGGTTTTTGATGGCTACACCTTC,CATSGNPGQVFDGYTF
few,TRBJ1-2,TRBV9,NA,TGTGCCAGCACCCCCGGGGGATACTATGGCTACACCTTC,CASTPGGYYGYTF
once,TRBJ2-7,TRBV11-1,NA,TGTGCCAGCAGCTTGGATCCGCTAGTTGACTACGAGCAGTACTTC,CASSLDPLVDYEQYF
NA,TRBJ1-2,TRBV25-1,NA,TGTGCCAGCAGTGAAAGGGGTTATGGCTACACCTTC,CASSERGYGYTF
NA,TRBJ1-5,TRBV7-9,NA,TGTGCCAGCAGCCCTCCCGGGGGGTATCAGCCCCAGCATTTT,CASSPPGGYQPQHF
NA,TRBJ2-1,TRBV27,NA,TGTGCCAGCAGTTTGTGGGGCGGCGATGAGCAGTTCTTC,CASSLWGGDEQFF
NA,TRBJ2-2,TRBV10-3,TRBD2,TGTGCCATCAGCGAAGGACTAGCGGGGGGCTCAGAGGGGGAGCTGTTTTTT,CAISEGLAGGSEGELFF
NA,TRBJ1-2,TRBV25-1,TRBD1,TGTGCCAGCAGTCCAGGGGGCAGGGGGACCCATGGCTACACCTTC,CASSPGGRGTHGYTF
once,TRBJ2-3,TRBV9,TRBD2,TGTGCCAGCAGCCCCGGACTAGCCAGGAAATTAGATACGCAGTATTTT,CASSPGLARKLDTQYF
NA,TRBJ1-3,TRBV7-8,NA,TGTGCCAGCAGACTATCAGGGGTACTTGGAAACACCATATATTTT,CASRLSGVLGNTIYF
NA,TRBJ1-6,TRBV5-1,NA,TGCGCCAGCAGCTTGATGGCGGCCGATTCACCCCTCCACTTT,CASSLMAADSPLHF
NA,TRBJ1-4,TRBV7-2,NA,TGTGCCAGCAGCTTAGGGGGTCAGGGCGGTGAAAAACTGTTTTTT,CASSLGGQGGEKLFF
NA,TRBJ2-1,TRBV27,TRBD1,TGTGCCAGCAGTTTAGTCTGGACAGGGGGGTCGAACTACAATGAGCAGTTCTTC,CASSLVWTGGSNYNEQFF
NA,TRBJ1-2,TRBV9,NA,TGTGCCAGCACCAGGAATTATGGCTACACCTTC,CASTRNYGYTF
NA,TRBJ2-7,TRBV9,NA,TGTGCCAGCAGCGTAGGGGGGGACAGCAGCTCCTACGAGCAGTACTTC,CASSVGGDSSSYEQYF
NA,TRBJ1-4,TRBV4-1,NA,TGCGCCAGCAGCCAAGAAGTGGTTATGAGTGCTAATGAAAAACTGTTTTTT,CASSQEVVMSANEKLFF
NA,TRBJ1-5,TRBV27,NA,TGTGCCAGCGCCCGCGGTGTCCGCAATCAGCCCCAGCATTTT,CASARGVRNQPQHF
NA,TRBJ1-1,TRBV6-6,TRBD1,TGTGCCAGCAGTTCGACAGGGGTTGAAGCTTTCTTT,CASSSTGVEAFF
once,TRBJ2-3,TRBV5-1,TRBD1,TGCGCCAGCAGTCTCGGACAGGGCGGAAGTACAGATACGCAGTATTTT,CASSLGQGGSTDTQYF
NA,TRBJ2-1,TRBV10-1,NA,TGCGCCAGCAGTGAGATTCCGGGGGACCTCAGCTCCTACAATGAGCAGTTCTTC,CASSEIPGDLSSYNEQFF
NA,TRBJ2-2,TRBV7-6,NA,TGTGCCAGCACCCAGGCCGGCGCCGGGGAGCTGTTTTTT,CASTQAGAGELFF
NA,TRBJ1-1,TRBV7-8,NA,TGTGCCAGCAGCTTATTAACGCAGGGCTTTGAAGCTTTCTTT,CASSLLTQGFEAFF
NA,TRBJ2-5,TRBV25-1,TRBD2,TGTGCCAGCAGTGATAACGGACTAGCGCAAGAGACCCAGTACTTC,CASSDNGLAQETQYF
NA,TRBJ1-2,TRBV25-1,NA,TGTGCCAGCAGTGAATCAGCGGGGGGGTACTATGGCTACACCTTC,CASSESAGGYYGYTF
NA,TRBJ2-3,TRBV29-1,NA,TGCAGCGTCGCAGTCTCCACAGATACGCAGTATTTT,CSVAVSTDTQYF